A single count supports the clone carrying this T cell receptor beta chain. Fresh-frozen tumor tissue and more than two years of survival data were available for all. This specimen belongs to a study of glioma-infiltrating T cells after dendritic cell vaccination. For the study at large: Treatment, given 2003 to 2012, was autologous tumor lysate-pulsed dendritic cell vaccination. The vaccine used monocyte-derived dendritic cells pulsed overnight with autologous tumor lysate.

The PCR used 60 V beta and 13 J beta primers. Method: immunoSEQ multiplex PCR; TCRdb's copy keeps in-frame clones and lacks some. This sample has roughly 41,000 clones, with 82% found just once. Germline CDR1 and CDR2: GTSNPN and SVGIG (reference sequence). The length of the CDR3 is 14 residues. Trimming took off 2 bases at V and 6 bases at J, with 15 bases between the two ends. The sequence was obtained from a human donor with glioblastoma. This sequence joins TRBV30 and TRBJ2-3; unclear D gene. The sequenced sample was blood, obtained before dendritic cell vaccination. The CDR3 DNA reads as TGTGCCTGGAGTATCGTAGGTCAGGCCGATACGCAGTATTTT. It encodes CAWSIVGQADTQYF. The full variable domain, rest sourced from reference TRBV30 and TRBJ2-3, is SQTIHQWPATLVQPVGSPLSLECTVEGTSNPNLYWYRQAAGRGLQLLFYSVGIGQISSEVPQNLSASRPQDRQFILSSKKLLLSDSGFYLCAWSIVGQADTQYFGPGTRLTVL.